The rows below give T cell receptor beta chains drawn from one sample of a study of blood T cell repertoires in COVID-19. Sequencing was performed with immunoSEQ multiplex PCR; in TCRdb, only in-frame clones are kept and a portion is missing. The sample lists about 240,000 clones; roughly 80% were seen once. Sequencing was done on a sample of peripheral blood. All receptors come from a woman of 80 years or more with COVID-19, enrolled during active disease. CDR3s include the opening cysteine and the closing phenylalanine or tryptophan. The order of the fields is D gene, clone size, V gene, J gene, CDR3 DNA, CDR3 protein. A D gene is named only where the DNA matches it firmly. Expanded clones are given a class, and other clones once, few, many or no size at all.

>TRBD1|.|TRBV30|TRBJ1-1
TGTGCCGCCAGCCGGGACAGGGGAGGAGCTGAAGCTTTCTTT
CAASRDRGGAEAFF
>.|.|TRBV2|TRBJ1-1
TGTGCCAGCAAGAGGTGGCGGACAGCAGAAGCTTTCTTT
CASKRWRTAEAFF
>.|.|TRBV27|TRBJ2-1
TGTGCCAGCAGTTTCATGGACAGCTCCTACAATGAGCAGTTCTTC
CASSFMDSSYNEQFF
>.|few|TRBV11-3|TRBJ2-3
TGTGCCAGCAGTCCCGGAGTTGGTGCAGATACGCAGTATTTT
CASSPGVGADTQYF
>.|.|TRBV19|TRBJ1-2
TGTGCCAGTCGTGGACAGCGACTCTATGGCTACACCTTC
CASRGQRLYGYTF
>.|.|TRBV5-1|TRBJ1-1
TGCGCCAGCAGCCCACACTTAGGAGTAATGAACACTGAAGCTTTCTTT
CASSPHLGVMNTEAFF
>TRBD1|.|TRBV7-3|TRBJ2-2
TGTGCCAGCAGCCCTACAGGGGCTGGGGAGCTGTTTTTT
CASSPTGAGELFF
>TRBD1|.|TRBV11-2|TRBJ1-4
TGTGCCAGCAGCTTAGACGGGACAGGGGGTGAAAAACTGTTTTTT
CASSLDGTGGEKLFF
>.|once|TRBV4-2|TRBJ1-1
TGTGCCAGCAGCCAAGCAGCGGGGAACACTGAAGCTTTCTTT
CASSQAAGNTEAFF
>TRBD1|.|TRBV29-1|TRBJ1-4
TGCAGCGTTGGACAGGGGCCTGAAAAACTGTTTTTT
CSVGQGPEKLFF
>.|few|TRBV28|TRBJ1-4
TGTGCCAGCAGTTTACCAGGGAAGAATGAAAAACTGTTTTTT
CASSLPGKNEKLFF
>.|.|TRBV7-9|TRBJ1-3
TGTGCCAGCAGCTTATTAACCAGGGGATCTGGAAACACCATATATTTT
CASSLLTRGSGNTIYF
>.|.|TRBV6-1|TRBJ2-7
TGTGCCAGCAGTGAAGAGCGGGTGGGGATCCCCGAGCAGTACTTC
CASSEERVGIPEQYF
>.|.|TRBV2|TRBJ2-3
TGTGCCAGCAGTCTCAGGGGAGATACGCAGTATTTT
CASSLRGDTQYF
>.|.|TRBV5-4|TRBJ1-1
TGTGCCAGCAGCTTGGTTCAGGGCTTGAACACTGAAGCTTTCTTT
CASSLVQGLNTEAFF
>.|.|TRBV6-2/TRBV6-3|TRBJ2-7
TGTGCCAGCAGTTACTTACCGGGACTCACCGGGGAGCAGTACTTC
CASSYLPGLTGEQYF
>.|few|TRBV28|TRBJ1-2
TGTGCCAGCCAACAGCCTAACTATGGCTACACCTTC
CASQQPNYGYTF
>TRBD2|many|TRBV6-2/TRBV6-3|TRBJ2-7
TGTGCCAGCAGTTACGATGCGACTAGCGGAAATCTCTACGAGCAGTACTTC
CASSYDATSGNLYEQYF
>.|.|TRBV4-1|TRBJ1-5
TGCGCCAGCAGCCCTCGCGGGGCAGGCGGGCCCGATAGCAATCAGCCCCAGCATTTT
CASSPRGAGGPDSNQPQHF
>TRBD1|.|TRBV25-1|TRBJ1-6
TGTGCCAGCAGTGGTAGCAGGGGGCTCTATAATTCACCCCTCCACTTT
CASSGSRGLYNSPLHF
>.|.|TRBV5-4|TRBJ2-2
TGTGCCAGCACCAGACAGAACACCGGGGAGCTGTTTTTT
CASTRQNTGELFF
>TRBD2|.|TRBV10-2|TRBJ2-7
TGCGCCAGCACAAGCGGGGGGACCTACGAGCAGTACTTC
CASTSGGTYEQYF
>TRBD1|.|TRBV5-5|TRBJ2-3
TGTGCCAGCACTGTTAGACAGGGCCCAGATACGCAGTATTTT
CASTVRQGPDTQYF
>.|.|TRBV9|TRBJ1-2
TGTGCCAGCAGCGTAGTTGGACTTGGGCAGGGAGGCGATGGCTACACCTTC
CASSVVGLGQGGDGYTF
>TRBD1|.|TRBV9|TRBJ2-1
TGTGCCAGCAGCCTGGGACAGCTGAATGAGCAGTTCTTC
CASSLGQLNEQFF
>.|.|TRBV10-1|TRBJ2-4
TGCGCCAGCAGTGACCAGGGGAGAATTCAGTACTTC
CASSDQGRIQYF
>.|.|TRBV25-1|TRBJ1-2
TGTGCCAGCAGTCTACAGGGTGGGGGATATGGCTACACCTTC
CASSLQGGGYGYTF
>TRBD1|.|TRBV19|TRBJ1-2
TGTGCCAGTAGTGAGAGGGGGCCAGGCTATGGCTACACCTTC
CASSERGPGYGYTF
>.|.|TRBV18|TRBJ2-7
TGTGCCAGCTCACCAACCGAACCTAGGGAGCAGTACTTC
CASSPTEPREQYF
>.|.|TRBV2|TRBJ2-1
TGTGCCAGCAGTTTAGAGGGGGGGCCTCGCAATGAGCAGTTCTTC
CASSLEGGPRNEQFF
>TRBD1|once|TRBV3-1/TRBV3-2|TRBJ1-5
TGTGCCAGCAGCGCCGGGACAGGGAATCAGCCCCAGCATTTT
CASSAGTGNQPQHF
>.|.|TRBV6-1|TRBJ1-4
TGTGCCAGCAGTGAACCCGGGTCGGAAAGACTGTTTTTT
CASSEPGSERLFF
>.|.|TRBV10-1|TRBJ2-1
TGCGCCAGCAGTGATGCAACTGGCGGGGGCAGTGAGCAGTTCTTC
CASSDATGGGSEQFF
>TRBD1|.|TRBV4-1|TRBJ1-1
TGCGCCAGCAGCCAAGAGGGACAGGGGAACACTGAAGCTTTCTTT
CASSQEGQGNTEAFF
>.|few|TRBV5-4|TRBJ2-7
TGTGCCAGCAGCTCCGCCGGGACGGGGGTCTACGAGCAGTACTTC
CASSSAGTGVYEQYF
>.|.|TRBV18|TRBJ2-7
TGTGCCAGCTCACCTCAACAGCACTACGAGCAGTACTTC
CASSPQQHYEQYF
>TRBD1|once|TRBV6-5|TRBJ1-1
TGTGCCACGAGGAGGGGGCCTAACACTGAAGCTTTCTTT
CATRRGPNTEAFF
>TRBD1|.|TRBV7-2|TRBJ1-6
TGTGCCAGCAGTCAGGGGGCCTATAATTCACCCCTCCACTTT
CASSQGAYNSPLHF
>TRBD1|.|TRBV28|TRBJ1-2
TGTGCCAGCATAAGGGGAACAGGGGTGAGGAACTACACCTTC
CASIRGTGVRNYTF
>.|.|TRBV15|TRBJ2-1
TGTGCCACCAGCAGTTTGGCGGGGCTCTACAATGAGCAGTTCTTC
CATSSLAGLYNEQFF
>TRBD1|.|TRBV30|TRBJ2-5
TGTGCCTGGAGTGTCCGCTCCGGGACAGGGTCAGAGACCCAGTACTTC
CAWSVRSGTGSETQYF
>.|.|TRBV6-2/TRBV6-3|TRBJ2-7
TGTGCCAGCAGCCCCACAGGGATCGAGCAGTACTTC
CASSPTGIEQYF
>TRBD2|.|TRBV19|TRBJ2-3
TGTGCCACCCTCAGCGGGAGGCTGGGAGATACGCAGTATTTT
CATLSGRLGDTQYF
>TRBD2|.|TRBV19|TRBJ2-1
TGTGCCACTAGCGGGGGTGCCAGCTCCTACAATGAGCAGTTCTTC
CATSGGASSYNEQFF
>.|.|TRBV4-2|TRBJ1-1
TGTGCCAGCAGCCAAGATGGCACCCAATCGAACACTGAAGCTTTCTTT
CASSQDGTQSNTEAFF
>TRBD2|.|TRBV5-4|TRBJ2-2
TGTGCCAGCAGTTCCGGGACTAGGGGGGCCGGGGAGCTGTTTTTT
CASSSGTRGAGELFF
>TRBD2|.|TRBV7-2|TRBJ2-7
TGTGCCAGCAGCCTTACTAGCGGGGGTTCCTACGAGCAGTACTTC
CASSLTSGGSYEQYF
>.|.|TRBV6-5|TRBJ1-1
TGTGCCAGCACCGCCCCCGGGGTGAACACTGAAGCTTTCTTT
CASTAPGVNTEAFF
>TRBD2|medium-sized|TRBV6-4|TRBJ2-3
TGTGCCAGCAGTAGGGCGGGGGACACAGATACGCAGTATTTT
CASSRAGDTDTQYF
>.|.|TRBV9|TRBJ2-3
TGTGCCAGCAGCGGGGGAGCTAGAGTTTCCACAGATACGCAGTATTTT
CASSGGARVSTDTQYF
>TRBD1|.|TRBV28|TRBJ1-5
TGTGCCAGCAGTCCCGCGGGACAGGGGGCTCAACAGCCCCAGCATTTT
CASSPAGQGAQQPQHF
>.|.|TRBV5-1|TRBJ1-3
TGCGCCAGCGGACTAGAGAAGGCTGAATATTTT
CASGLEKAEYF
>.|.|TRBV3-1/TRBV3-2|TRBJ1-4
TGTGCCAGCAGCCAATCGGGGAATACTAATGAAAAACTGTTTTTT
CASSQSGNTNEKLFF